Sequencing of this T cell receptor beta chain was carried out in a study of blood T cells in healthy people across ages. Findings of the study overall: Per-million-T-cell TCR beta diversity fell roughly linearly with age.

A word on this clonotype: Its antigen is currently unknown.

A J-beta primer mix and a sample-barcoded 5' primer were used in a second PCR of about 7 to 12 cycles. MiXCR, run by TCRdb on the 5' RACE reads, gives a single entry per CDR3 protein. This repertoire shows 1,500,000 or so distinct CDR3 sequences, roughly 43% found once; its top ten account for approximately 4.1%. The CDR3 contains 13 residues. Sample: blood. The receptor comes from a young woman in good health. The chain is built from TRBV21-1 and TRBJ2-1; the tabulated D call, TRBD1, remains unverified against the DNA. TRBV21-1 represents a pseudogene. The CDR3 nucleotides read TGTGCCAGCAGCCACCAGGACAGGGATGAGCAGTTCTTC. It translates to CASSHQDRDEQFF.